This T cell receptor (beta chain) was sequenced in a study of vaccination and CD4 T cells after COVID-19. Sequenced with the Oncomine TCR Beta short-read assay was DNA taken from cultured CD4+ T cells. In this case, cultured CD4+ T cells provided the extracted genomic DNA. Using its own MiXCR run on the PCR reads, TCRdb lists one record per CDR3 protein. The table lists around 7,000 distinct CDR3 sequences, around a third of them singletons. Treatment meaning: roughly 11-day PBMC culture with coronavirus spike peptide pools or control peptides (ViraFEST assay). These CD4+ T cells came from an unexposed donor, sampled before the COVID-19 pandemic (2011-2018). CDR3 length: 16 residues. The junction had 5 bases not matched to a gene; V was cut back by 4 bases and J by 2 bases. Germline V gene lookup returns CDR1 MNHEY and CDR2 SMNVEV (reference sequence). Note on this clonotype: Its antigen is not known.

The sequenced sample consisted of CD4+ T cells from blood, cultured in vitro. The origin of this receptor is a human donor in good health. V is TRBV27 and J is TRBJ2-6; 7 positions agree with TRBD1. CDR3 amino acids: CASSSTGATGANVLTF. The CDR3, as DNA: TGTGCCAGCAGTTCAACAGGGGCAACTGGGGCCAACGTCCTGACTTTC.